These 30 T cell receptor beta chains came from one sample sequenced in a study of response to subunit inactivated influenza vaccine. TCRdb reanalysed the RT-PCR reads using MiXCR and keeps one entry per CDR3 protein. There are approximately 530,000 distinct CDR3 sequences in the sample; 10% to 15% occur only once, and about an eighth lies in the top ten. The sequenced sample was PBMCs from blood, obtained roughly 6 weeks after vaccination. These receptors came from a man aged 50-59 years who received an inactivated influenza vaccine.

In its sample, this clonotype was seen a few times. V is TRBV20-1 and J is TRBJ2-1; D gene unclear. CDR3 length: 12 amino acids. Trimming left V 6 bases short and J 8 bases short, with 14 bases between. The V gene's germline CDR1 is DFQATT and CDR2 SNEGSKA (reference sequence). As DNA, the CDR3 is TGCAGTGCAAGTCCTAGAGTCGATGAGCAGTTCTTC. Translation: CSASPRVDEQFF.

There are a few counts of this clonotype. The genes are TRBV20-1 and TRBJ2-2; D is perhaps TRBD2 (6 bases). The V and J ends lost 5 bases and 4 bases respectively, with 14 bases between them. Germline lookup yields CDR1 DFQATT and CDR2 SNEGSKA (reference sequence). The CDR3 loop spans 14 amino acids. The CDR3 coding sequence is TGCAGTGCTTTCCGAGGAGCGGGCACCGGGGAGCTGTTTTTT. Amino acids: CSAFRGAGTGELFF.

This clonotype came up many times. For the CDR3, the DNA is TGTGCCAGCAGTAAAGGGACAGGGGGTCACTACGAGCAGTACTTC. It encodes CASSKGTGGHYEQYF. The chain uses TRBV27 and TRBJ2-7; 11 bases agree with TRBD1. The ends lost 5 bases at V and 3 bases at J; junction bases unmatched: 6. This CDR3 comprises 15 residues. Germline CDR1 reads MNHEY; CDR2 reads SMNVEV (reference sequence).

CDR3 nucleotide sequence: TGTGCCAGCAGTTGGAGCGACTCCGACTACGAGCAGTACTTC. Encoded protein: CASSWSDSDYEQYF. The chain recombines TRBV12-3 or TRBV12-4 with TRBJ2-7; D not resolved. V was trimmed by 4 bases and J by 3 bases, leaving 13 bases between them. The CDR3 extends over 14 amino acids.

This chain uses TRBV5-1 with TRBJ2-1; maybe TRBD1 (5 bases). Trimming left V 2 bases short and J 6 bases short, with 12 bases between. The CDR3 is 14 residues long. Germline CDR1 SGHRS, CDR2 YFSETQ. This chain's CDR3 is CASSFLTGTNEQFF. DNA for the CDR3: TGCGCCAGCAGCTTCCTTACAGGTACCAATGAGCAGTTCTTC.

The chain joins TRBV4-2 to TRBJ2-3, with D maybe TRBD1 (6 bases). The CDR3 covers 15 residues. Germline V gives CDR1 LGHNA, CDR2 YNFKEQ. The V end lost 4 bases, the J end lost 5 bases, and 16 bases lay between the germline ends. The CDR3 region has the DNA TGTGCCAGCAGCCCTGACAGGTACTCAGGAGATACGCAGTATTTT. It translates to CASSPDRYSGDTQYF.

This clonotype was seen a few times. This rearrangement joins TRBV9 to TRBJ2-2; possible D gene TRBD2, 6 bases. The germline CDR1 and CDR2 sequences are SGDLS and YYNGEE. Trimming took off 0 bases at V and 4 bases at J, with 13 bases between the two ends. The CDR3 consists of 16 residues. In DNA form, the CDR3 reads TGTGCCAGCAGCGTAGATGGAGGGCTCGGCACCGGGGAGCTGTTTTTT. Amino acids: CASSVDGGLGTGELFF. The variable domain in full, with the rest retrieved from reference TRBV9 and TRBJ2-2, is DSGVTQTPKHLITATGQRVTLRCSPRSGDLSVYWYQQSLDQGLQFLIQYYNGEERAKGNILERFSAQQFPDLHSELNLSSLELGDSALYFCASSVDGGLGTGELFFGEGSRLTVL.

The rearrangement links TRBV4-3 to TRBJ2-1, with a tentative D call TRBD1 (5 bases). The CDR3 length is 17 residues. V was shortened by 2 bases and J by 3 bases, with 17 bases between the two germline ends. CDR1 and CDR2 (germline): LGHNA, YSLEER. DNA for the CDR3: TGCGCCAGCAGCCAATCTATTCTCCAGGGCCGCTACAATGAGCAGTTCTTC. Amino acid sequence: CASSQSILQGRYNEQFF.

The chain recombines TRBV2 with TRBJ2-3; 9 nucleotides agree with TRBD2. CDR1 and CDR2 from the germline V gene are SNHLY and FYNNEI. The ends lost 2 bases at V and 2 bases at J; junction bases unmatched: 2. There are 15 residues in the CDR3. This CDR3 reads CASSELAGSTDTQYF. The CDR3 bases are TGTGCCAGCAGTGAACTAGCGGGATCCACAGATACGCAGTATTTT.

This clonotype was detected many times. The rearrangement joins TRBV5-6 to TRBJ2-7; the match to TRBD2 covers 8 bases. In germline, CDR1 is SGHDT, CDR2 YYEEEE. This CDR3 contains 14 residues. Trimming took 5 bases from V and 4 from J; bases not matched to a gene: 8. The CDR3 nucleotides read TGTGCCAGCAGGCACCGGGAGGGATTATACGAGCAGTACTTC. Translating it yields CASRHREGLYEQYF.

This clonotype was detected a few times. This chain connects TRBV4-2 to TRBJ2-5; perhaps TRBD2 as D (5 bases). Per the germline V gene, CDR1 is LGHNA and CDR2 is YNFKEQ. The CDR3 has 17 amino acids. The V gene lost 3 bases and the J gene lost 5 bases, with 22 bases spanning the gap. Here the CDR3 reads CASSHPPRQRTAETQYF. The CDR3 DNA reads TGTGCCAGCAGCCATCCGCCTAGGCAGCGGACCGCCGAGACCCAGTACTTC.

This clonotype appeared a few times. The chain links TRBV11-1 to TRBJ2-2; D may match TRBD1 or TRBD2 (6 bases each). CDR3 length: 18 residues. Germline V CDR1 and CDR2: SGHAT, FQDESV (reference sequence). V dropped 2 bases and J dropped 1 base, with 17 bases sitting between them. In DNA form, the CDR3 reads TGTGCCAGCAGCTTACCCCGGCGCAGGGGAGGGAACACCGGGGAGCTGTTTTTT. Protein product: CASSLPRRRGGNTGELFF.

This clonotype was counted only a few times. The gene calls are TRBV28 and TRBJ2-7; 15 nucleotides agree with TRBD2. The CDR3 runs to 20 residues. In germline, CDR1 is MDHEN, CDR2 SYDVKM. With 5 bases clipped from V and 2 bases from J, the junction kept 16 bases outside the gene matches. In nucleotides, the CDR3 is TGTGCCAGCAGTCTTATTAACACGGGACTAGCGGGAGGCCGTACCTACGAGCAGTACTTC. The encoded protein is CASSLINTGLAGGRTYEQYF.

Only a few counts were recorded for this clonotype. This chain connects TRBV7-9 to TRBJ2-2; possible D gene TRBD1, 6 bases. With 4 bases removed from V and 3 bases from J, the gap between germline ends came to 9 bases. CDR1 SEHNR and CDR2 FQNEAQ come from the germline V gene (reference sequence). The CDR3 contains 14 residues. CDR3 sequence reads: CASSWDTYTGELFF. CDR3 sequence (DNA): TGTGCCAGCAGCTGGGACACATACACCGGGGAGCTGTTTTTT. Combining the CDR3 with reference TRBV7-9 and TRBJ2-2 gives the whole variable domain DTGVSQNPRHKITKRGQNVTFRCDPISEHNRLYWYRQTLGQGPEFLTYFQNEAQLEKSRLLSDRFSAERPKGSFSTLEIQRTEQGDSAMYLCASSWDTYTGELFFGEGSRLTVL.

This clonotype showed up just a few times. This sequence joins TRBV5-1 and TRBJ2-7; 7 bases fit TRBD1. J lost 0 bases, V lost 2 bases, and 11 bases had no gene match. CDR1 and CDR2 (germline): SGHRS, YFSETQ. This CDR3 has 17 amino acids. The CDR3 loop is CASSFFAGTESSYEQYF. The CDR3 region has the DNA TGCGCCAGCAGCTTCTTCGCCGGGACAGAAAGCTCCTACGAGCAGTACTTC.

This clonotype came up a few times. The V and J genes are TRBV4-1 and TRBJ2-1; D gene unclear. Germline V gives CDR1 MGHRA, CDR2 YSYEKL. The ends were cut back, 0 bases at V and 3 bases at J, with 6 bases in the middle. The CDR3 sequence is 14 residues long. CDR3 DNA sequence: TGCGCCAGCAGCCAAGAATACGGCTACAATGAGCAGTTCTTC. Protein sequence: CASSQEYGYNEQFF.

This clonotype was detected a few times. V usage is TRBV5-6 and J usage is TRBJ2-1; tentative D call: TRBD2 (5 bases). CDR3 size: 13 residues. V lost 4 bases and J 6 bases, leaving 11 bases between the germline ends. The germline V gene encodes CDR1 SGHDT and CDR2 YYEEEE. The CDR3 spells CASSLLARNEQFF. For the CDR3, the DNA is TGTGCCAGCAGCCTCCTAGCTCGCAATGAGCAGTTCTTC.

About this clonotype itself: Possible read error: a much larger clone is one base away. The chain couples TRBV10-3 to TRBJ2-1; D gene uncertain. The CDR3 length is 14 residues. Germline V CDR1 and CDR2: ENHRY, SYGVKD. In DNA, the CDR3 is TGTGCCATCAGTGGCGGTGCTGGCTACAATGAGGAGTTCTTC. Encoded protein: CAISGGAGYNEEFF.

The J gene is TRBJ2-5, the V gene TRBV4-2; no firm D call. In germline, CDR1 is LGHNA, CDR2 YNFKEQ. The CDR3 spans 15 residues. Trimming left V 1 base short and J 5 bases short, with 14 bases between. The CDR3 reads CASSQAGSPAETQYF. For the CDR3, the DNA is TGTGCCAGCAGCCAAGCTGGATCACCCGCGGAGACCCAGTACTTC.

This clonotype was detected only a few times. The V call is TRBV7-9, the J call TRBJ2-7; the D gene is possibly TRBD2 (6 bases). The CDR3 spans 14 residues. Trimming stripped 5 bases from V and 5 bases from J, with 16 bases between. Germline V lookup: CDR1 SEHNR, CDR2 FQNEAQ (reference sequence). As DNA, the CDR3 is TGTGCCAGCAGCCCCTGGGGGGACGTCCACGAGCAGTACTTC. It translates to CASSPWGDVHEQYF.

This clonotype was seen more than once but under ten times. The chain links TRBV10-3 to TRBJ2-7, with 10 bases matching TRBD1. CDR3 size: 18 residues. V trimming: 2 bases; J trimming: 7 bases; junction bases outside the gene matches: 17. Looked up from germline, CDR1 is ENHRY and CDR2 is SYGVKD. Here the CDR3 DNA reads TGTGCCATCAGTGAGACCCAACCGGGGGACAGGGGTTTGGGGGAGCAGTACTTC. This sequence encodes CAISETQPGDRGLGEQYF.

This clonotype was picked up a small number of times. The V gene is TRBV20-1, the J gene TRBJ1-1; TRBD1 might be the D (5 bases). This CDR3 comprises 13 residues. V shed 5 bases and J shed 1 base, with 11 bases lying between them. CDR1 and CDR2 (germline): DFQATT, SNEGSKA (reference sequence). The CDR3 protein is CSADAGPNTEAFF. The CDR3 nucleotides read TGCAGTGCTGACGCAGGGCCGAACACTGAAGCTTTCTTT.

The DNA of the CDR3 is TGCGCCAGCAGCCAAGATTTTTTGCCCAGGGAAGGAGGGTATGGCTACACCTTC. Protein sequence: CASSQDFLPREGGYGYTF. V gene TRBV4-3 combines with J gene TRBJ1-2; the D gene is possibly TRBD1 (5 bases). Germline V gene lookup returns CDR1 LGHNA and CDR2 YSLEER. This CDR3 region has 18 residues. V lost 0 bases to trimming and J lost 5 bases, with 22 bases between them.

The rearrangement links TRBV6-5 to TRBJ2-2; 8 nucleotides match TRBD2. The V gene end was trimmed by 2 bases and the J gene end by 5 bases; junction bases not matched to a gene: 7. This CDR3 is built from 16 residues. CDR1 and CDR2 (germline): MNHEY, SVGAGI. Here the CDR3 DNA reads TGTGCCAGCAGTTACCTCACAGGGACTAGAACCGGGGAGCTGTTTTTT. Translated: CASSYLTGTRTGELFF.

Ten or more counts support this clonotype. The chain uses TRBV27 and TRBJ2-7, with D possibly matching TRBD1 (6 bases). Germline loops: CDR1 MNHEY, CDR2 SMNVEV (reference sequence). This CDR3 has 15 residues. V was cut by 4 bases and J by 0 bases, with 13 bases left in between. The chain's CDR3 is CASSWRADSSYEQYF. Written as DNA, the CDR3 is TGTGCCAGCAGTTGGAGAGCGGACAGCTCCTACGAGCAGTACTTC.

V usage is TRBV6-2 or TRBV6-3 and J usage is TRBJ2-7, with 9 bases fitting TRBD2. The germline CDR1 and CDR2 sequences are MNHEY and SVGEGT. The CDR3 has 16 residues. V gave up 4 bases and J gave up 2 bases; unmatched junction bases: 9. This CDR3 is CASSSPPLAGTYEQYF. The CDR3 DNA reads as TGTGCCAGCAGTTCTCCCCCCCTAGCGGGGACCTACGAGCAGTACTTC.

The rearrangement joins TRBV20-1 to TRBJ2-5; weak D call: TRBD1 (6 bases). V dropped 6 bases and J dropped 3 bases, with 14 bases sitting between them. The CDR3 extends over 13 amino acids. CDR1 is DFQATT, CDR2 SNEGSKA, per germline (reference sequence). The CDR3 nucleotides read TGCAGTGCCAGGCAGCAGGGGAAAGAGACCCAGTACTTC. This encodes CSARQQGKETQYF.

V gene TRBV6-2 or TRBV6-3 combines with J gene TRBJ2-1; maybe TRBD1 (5 bases). The CDR3 length is 15 residues. V lost 8 bases, J lost 2 bases, and 16 bases lay in between. Germline V lookup: CDR1 MNHEY, CDR2 SVGEGT. CDR3 amino acids: CASSRPRTTYNEQFF. The CDR3 DNA reads as TGTGCCAGCTCCCGTCCCAGGACAACCTACAATGAGCAGTTCTTC.

The chain uses TRBV19 and TRBJ1-5; no definite D call. Per the germline V gene, CDR1 is LNHDA and CDR2 is SQIVND (reference sequence). Trimming left V 7 bases short and J 4 bases short, with 17 bases between. The CDR3 is made up of 15 amino acids. In DNA, the CDR3 is TGTGCCAGTACTCCTGCGCGGCCCATTAATCAGCCCCAGCATTTT. It encodes CASTPARPINQPQHF.

This clonotype was counted a few times. The chain combines TRBV2 with TRBJ2-7; D could derive from TRBD1 or TRBD2 (5 bases each). The V gene lost 4 bases and the J gene lost 3 bases, with 10 bases spanning the gap. The CDR3 consists of 13 residues. Germline CDR1 is SNHLY and CDR2 is FYNNEI. In DNA form, the CDR3 reads TGTGCCAGCAGTGTCGGGGCCCGCTACGAGCAGTACTTC. It encodes CASSVGARYEQYF.